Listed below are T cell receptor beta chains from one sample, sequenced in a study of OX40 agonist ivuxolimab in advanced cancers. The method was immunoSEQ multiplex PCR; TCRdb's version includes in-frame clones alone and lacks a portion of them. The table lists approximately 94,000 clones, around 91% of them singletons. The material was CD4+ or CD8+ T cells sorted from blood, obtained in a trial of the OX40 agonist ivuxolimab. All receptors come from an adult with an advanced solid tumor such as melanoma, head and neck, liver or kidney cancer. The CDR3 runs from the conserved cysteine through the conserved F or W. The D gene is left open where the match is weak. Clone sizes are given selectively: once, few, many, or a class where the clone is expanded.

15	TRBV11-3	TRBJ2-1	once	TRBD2	TGTGCCAGCAGCCGCGGGAGTTCATCCTACAATGAGCAGTTCTTC	CASSRGSSSYNEQFF
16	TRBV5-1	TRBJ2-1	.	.	TGCGCCAGCAGCTTGGTGCCAGGGGGGTCCTACAATGAGCAGTTCTTC	CASSLVPGGSYNEQFF
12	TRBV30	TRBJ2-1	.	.	TGTGCCTGGAGTGAGGTAGGGGTTGAGCAGTTCTTC	CAWSEVGVEQFF
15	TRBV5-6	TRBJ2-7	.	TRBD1	TGTGCCAGCAGCGAGGAAGGGACAGGGGTCTACGAGCAGTACTTC	CASSEEGTGVYEQYF
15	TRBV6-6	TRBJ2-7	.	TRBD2	TGTGCCAGCAGTTTGACTAGCGGGACCTCCTACGAGCAGTACTTC	CASSLTSGTSYEQYF
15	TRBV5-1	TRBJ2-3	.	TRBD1	TGCGCCAGCAGCTTGGCCGGGACAGGAATAGATACGCAGTATTTT	CASSLAGTGIDTQYF
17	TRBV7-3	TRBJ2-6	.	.	TGTGCCAGCAGCCCCATCCCCCTAGCGACTGGGGCCAACGTCCTGACTTTC	CASSPIPLATGANVLTF
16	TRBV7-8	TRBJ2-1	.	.	TGTGCCAGCAGCCGCCGGTTGTCAGCTAGAGAATTTGAGCAGTTCTTC	CASSRRLSAREFEQFF
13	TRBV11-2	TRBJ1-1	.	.	TGTGCCAGCAGTCCTAAAATGAACACTGAAGCTTTCTTT	CASSPKMNTEAFF
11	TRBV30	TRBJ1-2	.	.	TGTGCCTGGACTCTACAGGCCGGCTACACCTTC	CAWTLQAGYTF
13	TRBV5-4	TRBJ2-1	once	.	TGTGCCAGCAGCTCACAGGTTACCCATGAGCAGTTCTTC	CASSSQVTHEQFF
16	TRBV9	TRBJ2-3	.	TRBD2	TGTGCCAGCAGTACTAGCGGGGGCCTTAGCACAGATACGCAGTATTTT	CASSTSGGLSTDTQYF